A single sample gave rise to the 22 T cell receptor beta chains below, sequenced in a study of beta chain features in type 1 diabetes. Points from the study as a whole: Moderately but significantly shorter TCRB CDR3s were found in Type 1 diabetes patients in all four CD4+ subsets.

Expressed TCRB transcripts were sequenced after all isolated RNA was converted to cDNA. Method: immunoSEQ multiplex PCR; TCRdb's copy keeps in-frame clones and lacks some. Of 200,000 to 250,000 clones listed, approximately 14% are singletons. These receptors have no known antigen. What was sequenced was naive CD4+ T cells from blood. The origin of the receptors is a man in his thirties or forties with type 1 diabetes.

J is TRBJ2-7 and V is TRBV28; possible D gene TRBD1, 6 bases. CDR1 and CDR2 (germline): MDHEN, SYDVKM. The CDR3 runs 13 residues. The V end was cut by 5 bases, the J end by 2 bases, with 10 bases between. DNA for the CDR3: TGTGCCAGCAGTACAGGGCCTCCCTACGAGCAGTACTTC. It encodes CASSTGPPYEQYF.

This clone was counted a few times. The rearrangement uses TRBV5-4 and TRBJ2-7, with TRBD1 as a possible D gene (7 bases). The CDR3 has 15 amino acids. Germline V gives CDR1 SGHNT, CDR2 YYREEE (reference sequence). V shed 4 bases and J shed 2 bases, with 16 bases lying between them. The CDR3 sequence: CASSPVAGGTYEQYF. For the CDR3, the DNA is TGTGCCAGCAGCCCCGTAGCAGGGGGGACCTACGAGCAGTACTTC.

The chain links TRBV7-6 to TRBJ2-1; D is perhaps TRBD1 (5 bases). With 1 base removed from V and 4 bases from J, the gap between germline ends came to 11 bases. Looked up from germline, CDR1 is SGHVS and CDR2 is FNYEAQ. This CDR3 region has 15 residues. The CDR3 nucleotides read TGTGCCAGCAGCTTAGAAGGTGGGGCGTACAATGAGCAGTTCTTC. This codes for CASSLEGGAYNEQFF.

The chain couples TRBV5-1 to TRBJ2-5; a weak D match, TRBD1 (5 bases). Germline assignment: CDR1 SGHRS and CDR2 YFSETQ. With 0 bases removed from V and 5 bases from J, the gap between germline ends came to 11 bases. CDR3 length equals 14 residues. CDR3 amino acids: CASSLGQPRETQYF. CDR3 nucleotide sequence: TGCGCCAGCAGCTTGGGACAGCCTCGGGAGACCCAGTACTTC.

In this sample, this clone turned up a few times. The chain employs TRBV5-6 and TRBJ1-1, with a weak D call TRBD1 (5 bases). The CDR3 totals 14 residues. V was clipped by 0 bases and J by 6 bases, with 12 bases between them. Germline CDR1 is SGHDT and CDR2 is YYEEEE. The chain's CDR3 is CASSLDGGTAEAFF. The CDR3 DNA sequence: TGTGCCAGCAGCTTGGATGGGGGGACGGCTGAAGCTTTCTTT.

This clone was counted only a few times. The same CDR3 arises from other DNA sequences in this sample as well. The chain has TRBV30 and TRBJ2-7; 8 bases agree with TRBD1. The CDR3 runs to 12 residues. Germline CDR1 reads GTSNPN; CDR2 reads SVGIG (reference sequence). J lost 4 bases, V lost 1 base, and 0 bases had no gene match. In nucleotides, the CDR3 is TGTGCCTGGAGTGGGACAGGGTACGAGCAGTACTTC. Translating gives CAWSGTGYEQYF.

This clone occurred a few times. The V gene is TRBV15, the J gene TRBJ1-2, with a weak D call TRBD1 (5 bases). There are 13 residues in the CDR3. Germline loops: CDR1 LNHNV, CDR2 YYDKDF (reference sequence). V was clipped by 1 base and J by 4 bases, with 7 bases between them. The CDR3 region is CATSRAGIYGYTF. DNA for the CDR3: TGTGCCACCAGCAGAGCAGGGATCTATGGCTACACCTTC.

This clone was counted a few times. The chain carries TRBV29-1 and TRBJ2-7, with TRBD1 matching 12 bases. Trimming took 3 bases from V and 7 from J; bases not matched to a gene: 7. CDR1 is SQVTM, CDR2 ANQGSEA, per germline. CDR3 length equals 14 residues. CDR3 DNA: TGCAGCGTTGATTGGGGACAGGGGGCGGGGGAGCAGTACTTC. As protein: CSVDWGQGAGEQYF.

This clone has more than one count but fewer than ten. The rearrangement links TRBV5-4 to TRBJ2-1; 7 bases line up with TRBD1. The CDR3 contains 16 residues. V was pared by 3 bases and J by 2 bases, with 8 bases of the junction left unmatched. Germline V gives CDR1 SGHNT, CDR2 YYREEE (reference sequence). The CDR3 sequence is CASSSAETGTYNEQFF. The CDR3 DNA is TGTGCCAGCAGCTCTGCCGAGACAGGGACCTACAATGAGCAGTTCTTC. The entire variable domain, with the rest obtained from reference TRBV5-4 and TRBJ2-1, is as follows: ETGVTQSPTHLIKTRGQQVTLRCSSQSGHNTVSWYQQALGQGPQFIFQYYREEENGRGNFPPRFSGLQFPNYSSELNVNALELDDSALYLCASSSAETGTYNEQFFGPGTRLTVL.

V usage is TRBV5-1 and J usage is TRBJ2-7, with TRBD2 matching over 12 bases. Losses at the gene ends were 4 bases for V and 1 base for J; bases not matched to a gene: 6. The CDR3 contains 16 residues. CDR1 and CDR2 from the germline V gene are SGHRS and YFSETQ. CDR3 DNA: TGCGCCAGCAGCCGGAGGACTAGCGGGGTTTCCTACGAGCAGTACTTC. This encodes CASSRRTSGVSYEQYF.

The chain carries TRBV5-1 and TRBJ2-1; 10 bases match TRBD2. V lost 3 bases to trimming and J lost 7 bases; unmatched junction nucleotides: 10. Germline CDR1 reads SGHRS; CDR2 reads YFSETQ. This CDR3 is 16 amino acids long. The CDR3 is CASSSPERGGRNEQFF. In DNA, the CDR3 is TGCGCCAGCAGCTCTCCGGAGCGGGGGGGCCGAAATGAGCAGTTCTTC.

This CDR3 reads CASSYGWGGGTGELFF. In DNA, the CDR3 is TGTGCCAGCAGTTACGGTTGGGGGGGAGGCACCGGGGAGCTGTTTTTT. This chain connects TRBV6-6 to TRBJ2-2; 7 positions match TRBD2. The CDR3 runs 16 residues. V lost 2 bases and J lost 4; bases outside the gene matches: 7. Germline CDR1 and CDR2: MNHNY and SVGAGI (reference sequence).

The chain links TRBV18 to TRBJ1-1; D is ambiguous. The germline CDR1 and CDR2 sequences are KGHSH and LQKENI. The CDR3 is 17 residues long. V lost 3 bases and J lost 4, with 21 bases in between. The CDR3 DNA follows: TGTGCCAGCTCACCGACGGCTTCGGGAGGTCCGGGCACTGAAGCTTTCTTT. It translates to CASSPTASGGPGTEAFF.

This clone was seen only a few times. V and J are TRBV2 and TRBJ2-7, with 9 bases fitting TRBD1. The ends lost 5 bases at V and 0 bases at J; junction bases unmatched: 2. Germline CDR1 and CDR2: SNHLY and FYNNEI. The length of the CDR3 is 14 residues. Here the CDR3 DNA reads TGTGCCAGCAGTAAGGACAGGGGCTCCTACGAGCAGTACTTC. Translation gives CASSKDRGSYEQYF. The full variable domain, completed using reference TRBV2 and TRBJ2-7, is EPEVTQTPSHQVTQMGQEVILRCVPISNHLYFYWYRQILGQKVEFLVSFYNNEISEKSEIFDDQFSVERPDGSNFTLKIRSTKLEDSAMYFCASSKDRGSYEQYFGPGTRLTVT.

The chain recombines TRBV6-5 with TRBJ1-5; D not resolved. CDR3 length: 14 residues. Germline lookup yields CDR1 MNHEY and CDR2 SVGAGI. The V end lost 4 bases, the J end lost 0 bases, and 7 bases lay between the germline ends. The CDR3 DNA follows: TGTGCCAGCAGTTCCCAGTATAGCAATCAGCCCCAGCATTTT. Amino acids: CASSSQYSNQPQHF.

The chain has TRBV11-2 and TRBJ2-1; D call uncertain. This CDR3 spans 15 amino acids. The germline V gene encodes CDR1 SGHAT and CDR2 FQNNGV. Deletions cut 3 bases from V and 0 bases from J, with 9 bases between. CDR3 protein: CASSFERASYNEQFF. CDR3 nucleotide sequence: TGTGCCAGCAGCTTTGAGCGAGCCTCCTACAATGAGCAGTTCTTC.

This clone has more than one count but fewer than ten. The chain uses TRBV9 and TRBJ1-3; 7 bases agree with TRBD1. V lost 0 bases and J lost 10; bases outside the gene matches: 10. The germline V gene encodes CDR1 SGDLS and CDR2 YYNGEE. The CDR3 consists of 15 residues. The CDR3: CASSVAGTAAGTIYF. The CDR3, as DNA: TGTGCCAGCAGCGTAGCTGGGACAGCCGCCGGGACCATATATTTT.

The rearrangement joins TRBV27 to TRBJ2-3; D might be TRBD2 (8 bases). Germline-derived CDR1 and CDR2 are MNHEY and SMNVEV (reference sequence). Trimming pared 6 bases from V and 3 bases from J, leaving 16 bases between. The CDR3 contains 15 residues. The CDR3: CASRSGGLGTDTQYF. The CDR3 DNA sequence: TGTGCCAGCAGGTCAGGGGGACTAGGGACAGATACGCAGTATTTT.

The rearrangement links TRBV11-2 to TRBJ2-1, with 7 bases that match TRBD1. The V gene end was trimmed by 3 bases and the J gene end by 5 bases; junction bases not matched to a gene: 4. The CDR3 covers 14 residues. CDR1 and CDR2 from the germline V gene are SGHAT and FQNNGV. The CDR3: CASSFPDRDNEQFF. The CDR3, as DNA: TGTGCCAGCAGCTTCCCAGACAGGGACAATGAGCAGTTCTTC.

The chain carries TRBV2 and TRBJ2-2; D possibly corresponds to TRBD1 (6 bases). This CDR3 is built from 14 residues. The germline V gene encodes CDR1 SNHLY and CDR2 FYNNEI. Trimming pared 6 bases from V and 5 bases from J, leaving 13 bases between. This CDR3 is CASSGTQGTGELFF. The CDR3 nucleotides are TGTGCCAGCAGCGGGACCCAGGGGACCGGGGAGCTGTTTTTT.

Of note for this clone: Because the CDR3's place on the DNA is in doubt, the DNA is left out and the CDR3 is given as listed by TCRdb. The rearrangement links TRBV6-5 to TRBJ2-3; the table names TRBD1, a call not compared with the DNA. Per the germline V gene, CDR1 is MNHEY and CDR2 is SVGAGI. Including both end residues, the CDR3 is 15 amino acids long. The CDR3 reads CASSSSGQGEDTQYF.

This clone was observed a few times. This rearrangement joins TRBV4-2 to TRBJ2-7, with 9 bases fitting TRBD2. Trimming took 1 base from V and 7 from J; bases not matched to a gene: 8. Germline V gene sequence: CDR1 LGHNA, CDR2 YNFKEQ. This CDR3 is 15 amino acids long. The CDR3 reads CASSQVGGRGGEQYF. CDR3 nucleotide sequence: TGTGCCAGCAGCCAAGTCGGCGGGAGGGGAGGGGAGCAGTACTTC.